The sequence of this T cell receptor beta chain was determined in a study of response to subunit inactivated influenza vaccine. This clonotype was counted many times. TCRdb re-called the RT-PCR reads with MiXCR, one entry per CDR3 protein. The table includes roughly 460,000 distinct CDR3 sequences, approximately 11% detected once. V lost 2 bases, J lost 6 bases, and 11 bases stayed unmatched. This CDR3 is built from 19 residues. Germline CDR1 reads SGHAT; CDR2 reads FQNNGV. Specimen: PBMCs from blood, collected 35 to 45 days after vaccination. The chain links TRBV11-2 to TRBJ2-2; TRBD2 matches 14 bases. This sequence originates from a man in his fifties or sixties who received an inactivated influenza vaccine. In DNA form, the CDR3 reads TGTGCCAGCAGCTTAATTGCCGGGACTAGCGGGAGTAGGGCCGGGGAGCTGTTTTTT. Its translation: CASSLIAGTSGSRAGELFF.